This T cell receptor beta chain derives from a study of blood T cells in healthy people across ages. Overall study findings and caveats: It was the long-lived donors that had more naive CD4+ cells and higher diversity than aged donors.

Then a second PCR, running roughly 6 to 11 cycles, was carried out with a sample-barcoded 5' primer and a J-beta primer mix. TCRdb ran MiXCR on the 5' RACE reads and lists one entry per CDR3 protein. The profile shows about 540,000 distinct CDR3 sequences, under 30% of them singletons. Germline loops: CDR1 SEHNR, CDR2 FQNEAQ (reference sequence). The CDR3 is 15 residues long. V was trimmed by 3 bases and J by 0 bases, leaving 11 bases between them. The sample holds one count of this clonotype. The antigen is undetermined. The same data also contributed to another study, on T cells of mothers and their children.

Sequencing was performed on blood. The sequence derives from a boy between 10 and 17 years old in good health. The V call is TRBV7-9, the J call TRBJ1-1, with D unresolved. The CDR3: CASSFGGGMNTEAFF. The CDR3, as DNA: TGTGCCAGCAGCTTTGGAGGAGGGATGAACACTGAAGCTTTCTTT.